This TCR beta chain originates from a study of shared clonotypes between healthy human individuals. Study-wide results and limits: Genetic and exposure-history diversity was limited by the small donor number.

Looked up from germline, CDR1 is SEHNR and CDR2 is FQNEAQ (reference sequence). V was shortened by 2 bases and J by 7 bases, with 11 bases between the two germline ends. CDR3 size: 14 residues. A note on this clone: Its antigen is still unknown.

TCRdb's table, derived via immunoSEQ multiplex PCR, lists solely in-frame clones and lacks some. The profile shows some 2.1 million clones, 95% of them singletons. The split of CD4+ cells yielded CD45RA+ naive and CD45RA-negative memory subsets. The chain couples TRBV7-9 to TRBJ1-4; D perhaps matches TRBD1 (6 bases). The sequenced material came from naive CD4+ T cells sorted from blood. The sample's subset: CD45RA+ positively selected. This sequence originates from a man aged 18-30 years in good health. Written as DNA, the CDR3 is TGTGCCAGCAGCTTATCAGGGGATACTGAAAAACTGTTTTTT. Translating it yields CASSLSGDTEKLFF. The full variable domain, completed using reference TRBV7-9 and TRBJ1-4, is DTGVSQNPRHKITKRGQNVTFRCDPISEHNRLYWYRQTLGQGPEFLTYFQNEAQLEKSRLLSDRFSAERPKGSFSTLEIQRTEQGDSAMYLCASSLSGDTEKLFFGSGTQLSVL.